This TCR beta chain was identified during a study of cytomegalovirus exposure and HLA in healthy donors. With 60 Vbeta and 13 Jbeta primers, the PCR was carried out. In the authors' workflow: Roughly 10 million shared chains were among some 75 million unique TCR beta chains counted in a later analysis. Here immunoSEQ multiplex PCR was the method, and the copy in TCRdb shows in-frame clones only, minus some. V and J calls and clone size come straight from that table; D and trimming were deduced from the DNA. The data contain fewer than 150,000 clones, about 76% of them seen just once; the ten biggest clones take up around 3.7%. To note about this clone: Its antigen is as yet unknown.

Findings of the study overall: Later genetic work tied a missense DCLRE1C variant to beta-chain V and J trimming. Reports credit the classifier with highly specific, highly sensitive diagnosis of cytomegalovirus status.

The sample consisted of PBMCs. The TCR originated in a man between 18 and 29 years old in good health and CMV-seronegative.

The CDR3 DNA reads as TGCGCCAGCAGCGGGCCAAGGGACAGAAATAGCAATCAGCCCCAGCATTTT. Protein product: CASSGPRDRNSNQPQHF. V and J are TRBV10-2 and TRBJ1-5; 7 bases agree with TRBD1. Germline assignment: CDR1 WSHSY and CDR2 SAAADI. V dropped 6 bases and J dropped 0; count of bases not matched to a gene: 11. The CDR3 has 17 amino acids.